One sample yielded the 11 T cell receptor beta chains listed below, sequenced in a study of T cells in Graves' hyperthyroidism and ophthalmopathy. Researchers took RNA transcripts and amplified the TCR beta CDR3 regions from them. With the HTBI primer set, the TCR CDR3 went through a first round of RT-PCR. TCRdb redid the calling of the multiplex PCR reads with MiXCR, one entry per CDR3 protein. The sample carries 460,000 or so distinct CDR3 sequences, approximately 15% recorded once. Specimen: blood. Source of these receptors: a woman between 18 and 29 years old with Graves' hyperthyroidism.

This clonotype was counted ten times or more. The J gene is TRBJ2-6, the V gene TRBV2, with 8 bases aligning to TRBD1. The germline V gene has CDR1 SNHLY and CDR2 FYNNEI. The CDR3 runs 15 residues. V lost 6 bases, J lost 4 bases, and 5 bases stayed unmatched. The CDR3 DNA reads as TGTGCCAGCAGCAAGACAGGGGTAGGGGCCAACGTCCTGACTTTC. This sequence encodes CASSKTGVGANVLTF.

This clonotype was seen only a few times. The rearrangement joins TRBV29-1 to TRBJ1-1, with no clear D. Germline V gives CDR1 SQVTM, CDR2 ANQGSEA. This CDR3 region has 11 residues. V dropped 2 bases and J dropped 10 bases, with 11 bases sitting between them. The DNA of the CDR3 is TGCAGCGTTGAAACCTATTATGGAGCTTTCTTT. It translates to CSVETYYGAFF.

Concerning this clonotype: A much larger clonotype is one base distant, so this may be a read error. This chain uses TRBV11-3 with TRBJ2-2; tentative D call: TRBD2 (6 bases). Germline V gene data show CDR1 as SGHNT and CDR2 as YENEEA. There are 15 residues in the CDR3. The CDR3 region has the DNA TGTGCCAGCAGCTTAGATGGGGGGAACACCGGGGAGCTGTGTTTT. Amino acid sequence: CASSLDGGNTGELCF.

In its sample, this clonotype was seen many times. CDR3 loop: CASSLGRDQPQHF. The CDR3 DNA follows: TGTGCCAGCAGTTTAGGGAGGGATCAGCCCCAGCATTTT. J is TRBJ1-5 and V is TRBV12-3 or TRBV12-4, with unresolved D. The V gene lost 1 base and the J gene lost 5 bases, with 6 bases spanning the gap. The CDR3 is 13 residues long.

There are a few counts of this clonotype. This may be a read error, as it is one base from a much larger clone. The V gene is TRBV20-1, the J gene TRBJ2-1; D might be TRBD2 (6 bases). In germline, CDR1 is DFQATT, CDR2 SNEGSKA (reference sequence). The CDR3 consists of 16 residues. The CDR3 sequence: CSARGAGTFTYSEQFF. CDR3 DNA: TGCAGTGCTAGAGGGGCCGGGACTTTCACCTACAGTGAGCAGTTCTTC.

The table lists this clonotype with many counts. The CDR3 coding sequence is TGTGCCAGCAGCGTAGAGGCAGCGCGAAGGACTGAAGCTTTCTTT. It translates to CASSVEAARRTEAFF. V gene TRBV9 combines with J gene TRBJ1-1; unclear D gene. V dropped 0 bases and J dropped 5 bases, with 14 bases sitting between them. The germline gives CDR1 SGDLS, CDR2 YYNGEE. This CDR3 is 15 amino acids long.

This chain links TRBV19 with TRBJ1-2; D is possibly TRBD1 (5 bases). The germline gives CDR1 LNHDA, CDR2 SQIVND (reference sequence). Trimming cost V 5 bases and J 4 bases, with 17 bases left between them. The CDR3 totals 15 residues. The CDR3 nucleotides are TGTGCCAGTAGTTGGGGCTCCATGGGGAGCTATGGCTACACCTTC. Amino acid sequence: CASSWGSMGSYGYTF.

This clonotype was observed a handful of times. The rearrangement joins TRBV20-1 to TRBJ2-1, with D uncertain. The germline CDR1 and CDR2 sequences are DFQATT and SNEGSKA (reference sequence). Trimming left V 3 bases short and J 7 bases short, with 10 bases between. The CDR3 runs 12 residues. This CDR3 reads CSASRSRNEQFF. For the CDR3, the DNA is TGCAGTGCTAGCCGTAGCAGGAATGAGCAGTTCTTC.

This clonotype was counted many times. The chain links TRBV6-2 or TRBV6-3 to TRBJ1-5; D possibly corresponds to TRBD1 (5 bases). V was cut by 2 bases and J by 5 bases, with 10 bases left in between. This CDR3 has 14 amino acids. The V gene's germline CDR1 is MNHEY and CDR2 SVGEGT. In DNA form, the CDR3 reads TGTGCCAGCAGTTACGGGTCGGGGCATCAGCCCCAGCATTTT. It translates to CASSYGSGHQPQHF.

This clonotype was detected ten times or more. This rearrangement joins TRBV18 to TRBJ1-2; the match to TRBD1 covers 9 bases. Per the germline V gene, CDR1 is KGHSH and CDR2 is LQKENI. The length of the CDR3 is 15 residues. V was clipped by 2 bases and J by 4 bases; unmatched bases: 5. CDR3 residues: CASSPVRDRAYGYTF. CDR3 bases: TGTGCCAGCTCACCAGTTAGGGACAGGGCCTATGGCTACACCTTC.

Ten or more counts support this clonotype. The chain joins TRBV10-2 to TRBJ2-1; 12 positions agree with TRBD2. Trimming cost V 6 bases and J 9 bases; bases outside gene matches: 15. The CDR3 is made up of 17 amino acids. The germline CDR1 and CDR2 sequences are WSHSY and SAAADI. This CDR3 is CASSRTGGTSGRFEQFF. Written as DNA, the CDR3 is TGCGCCAGCAGCAGAACAGGGGGCACTAGCGGGAGGTTTGAGCAGTTCTTC.